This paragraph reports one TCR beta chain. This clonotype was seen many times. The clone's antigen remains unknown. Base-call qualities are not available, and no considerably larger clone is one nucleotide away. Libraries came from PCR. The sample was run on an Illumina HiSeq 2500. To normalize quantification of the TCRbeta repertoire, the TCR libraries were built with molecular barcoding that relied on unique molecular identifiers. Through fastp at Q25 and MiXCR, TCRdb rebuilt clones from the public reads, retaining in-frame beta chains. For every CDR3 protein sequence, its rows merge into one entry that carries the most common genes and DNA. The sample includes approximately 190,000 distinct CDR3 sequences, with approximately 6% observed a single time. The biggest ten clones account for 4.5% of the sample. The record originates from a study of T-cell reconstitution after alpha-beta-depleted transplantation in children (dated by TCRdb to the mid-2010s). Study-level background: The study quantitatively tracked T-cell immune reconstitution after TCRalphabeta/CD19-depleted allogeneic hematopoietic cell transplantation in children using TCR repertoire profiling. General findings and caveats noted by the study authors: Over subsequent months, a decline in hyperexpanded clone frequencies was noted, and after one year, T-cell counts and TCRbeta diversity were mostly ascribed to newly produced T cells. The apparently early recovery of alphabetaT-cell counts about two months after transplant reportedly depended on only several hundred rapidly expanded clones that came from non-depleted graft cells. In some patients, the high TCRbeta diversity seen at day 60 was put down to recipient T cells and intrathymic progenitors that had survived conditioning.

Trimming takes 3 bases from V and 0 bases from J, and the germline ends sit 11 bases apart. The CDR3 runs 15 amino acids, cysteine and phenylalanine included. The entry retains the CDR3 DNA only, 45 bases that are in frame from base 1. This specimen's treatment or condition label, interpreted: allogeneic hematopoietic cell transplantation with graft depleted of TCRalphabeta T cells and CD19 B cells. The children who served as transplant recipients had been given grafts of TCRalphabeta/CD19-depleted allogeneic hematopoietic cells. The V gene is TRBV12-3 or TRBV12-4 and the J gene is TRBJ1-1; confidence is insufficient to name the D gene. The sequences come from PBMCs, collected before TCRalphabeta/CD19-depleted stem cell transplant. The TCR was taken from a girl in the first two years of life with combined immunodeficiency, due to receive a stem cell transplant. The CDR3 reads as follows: CASSFGATMNTEAFF. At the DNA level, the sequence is TGTGCCAGCAGTTTCGGTGCTACTATGAACACTGAAGCTTTCTTT.